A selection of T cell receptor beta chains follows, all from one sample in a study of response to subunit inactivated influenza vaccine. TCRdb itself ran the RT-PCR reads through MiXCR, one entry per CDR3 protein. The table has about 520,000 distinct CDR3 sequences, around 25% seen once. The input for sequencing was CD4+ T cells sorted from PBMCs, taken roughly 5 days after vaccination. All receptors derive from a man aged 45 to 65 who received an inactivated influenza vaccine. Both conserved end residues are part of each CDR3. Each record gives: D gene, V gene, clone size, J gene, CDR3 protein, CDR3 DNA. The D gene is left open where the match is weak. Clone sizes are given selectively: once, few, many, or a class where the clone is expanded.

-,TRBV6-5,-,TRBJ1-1,CASSYSKLTNTEAFF,TGTGCCAGCAGTTACTCGAAACTGACGAACACTGAAGCTTTCTTT
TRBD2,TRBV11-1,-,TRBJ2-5,CASSSSGYQETQYF,TGTGCCAGCAGTTCTAGCGGATACCAAGAGACCCAGTACTTC
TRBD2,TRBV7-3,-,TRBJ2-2,CASARGGCGTGELFF,TGTGCCAGCGCACGCGGGGGGTGCGGCACCGGGGAGCTGTTTTTT
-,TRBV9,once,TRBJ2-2,CASSPPGAMNTGELFF,TGTGCCAGCAGCCCCCCCGGAGCTATGAACACCGGGGAGCTGTTTTTT
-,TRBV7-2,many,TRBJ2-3,CASSLGLDTQYF,TGTGCCAGCAGCCTAGGACTAGATACGCAGTATTTT
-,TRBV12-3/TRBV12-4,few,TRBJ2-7,CASTLGSWVGEQYF,TGTGCCAGCACCCTGGGTAGTTGGGTGGGGGAGCAGTACTTC
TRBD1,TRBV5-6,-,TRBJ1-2,CASHDRGGGYTF,TGTGCCAGCCACGACAGGGGAGGCGGCTACACCTTC
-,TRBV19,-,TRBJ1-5,CASSISDGDWGNQPQHF,TGTGCCAGTAGTATTTCTGATGGGGATTGGGGCAATCAGCCCCAGCATTTT
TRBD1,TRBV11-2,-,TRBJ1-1,CASSLTGGQNTEAFF,TGTGCCAGCAGCTTAACAGGGGGCCAGAACACTGAAGCTTTCTTT
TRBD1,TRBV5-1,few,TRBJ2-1,CASSLLIGTGPYNEQFF,TGCGCCAGCAGCTTACTAATTGGGACAGGCCCATACAATGAGCAGTTCTTC
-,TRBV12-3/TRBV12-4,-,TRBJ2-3,CASSLGVLVGTDTQYF,TGTGCCAGCAGTCTGGGGGTTTTGGTGGGCACAGATACGCAGTATTTT
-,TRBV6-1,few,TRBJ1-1,CASSPNGISEAFF,TGTGCCAGCAGTCCCAACGGCATAAGTGAAGCTTTCTTT
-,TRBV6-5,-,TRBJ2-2,CASSSPGLNTGELFF,TGTGCCAGCAGTTCCCCGGGCCTAAACACCGGGGAGCTGTTTTTT
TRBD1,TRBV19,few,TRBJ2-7,CASSPWGQAKGEQYF,TGTGCCAGTAGTCCTTGGGGACAGGCCAAGGGCGAGCAGTACTTC
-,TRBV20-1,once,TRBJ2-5,CCAIKETQYF,TGCTGTGCCATAAAAGAGACCCAGTACTTC
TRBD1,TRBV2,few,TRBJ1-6,CASKILGQVNSPLHF,TGTGCCAGCAAAATACTGGGACAGGTCAATTCACCCCTCCACTTT
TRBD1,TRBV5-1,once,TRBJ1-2,CASTPDRADYGYTF,TGCGCCAGCACCCCGGACAGGGCTGACTATGGCTACACCTTC
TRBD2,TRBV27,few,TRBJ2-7,CASSSGLAGAQQYF,TGTGCCAGCAGTTCGGGACTAGCGGGAGCCCAGCAGTACTTC
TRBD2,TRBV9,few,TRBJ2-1,CASSGAVRSYNEQFF,TGTGCCTCCAGCGGGGCCGTGCGGAGCTACAATGAGCAGTTCTTC
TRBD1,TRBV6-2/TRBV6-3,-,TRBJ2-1,CASSETSNRGFDEQFF,TGTGCCAGCAGCGAAACATCGAACAGGGGATTCGATGAGCAGTTCTTC
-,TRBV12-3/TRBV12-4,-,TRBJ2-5,CASSFNIEETQYF,TGTGCCAGCAGTTTTAATATAGAAGAGACCCAGTACTTC
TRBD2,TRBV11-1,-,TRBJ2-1,CASSLDAGAVNEQFF,TGTGCCAGCAGCTTAGACGCGGGAGCTGTGAATGAGCAGTTCTTC
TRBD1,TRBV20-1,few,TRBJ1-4,CSARGQGLEKLFF,TGCAGTGCTAGGGGACAGGGACTTGAAAAACTGTTTTTT
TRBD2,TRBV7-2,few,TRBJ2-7,CASSLGGLAGSSYEQYF,TGTGCCAGCAGCTTAGGGGGACTAGCGGGGAGCTCCTACGAGCAGTACTTC
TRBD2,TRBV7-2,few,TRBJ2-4,CASSLGGSGISKNIQYF,TGTGCCAGCAGCTTAGGCGGTAGCGGGATATCCAAAAACATTCAGTACTTC
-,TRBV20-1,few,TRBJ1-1,CSAGGGLNTEAFF,TGCAGTGCTGGTGGGGGCTTGAACACTGAAGCTTTCTTT
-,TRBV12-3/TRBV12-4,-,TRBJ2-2,CASSGGAGIGTGELFF,TGTGCCAGCAGTGGAGGGGCAGGGATTGGCACCGGGGAGCTGTTTTTT
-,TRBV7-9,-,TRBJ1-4,CASSRQQATNEKLFF,TGTGCCAGCAGTCGACAACAGGCAACTAATGAAAAACTGTTTTTT
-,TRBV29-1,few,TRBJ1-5,CSAMGGGDQPQHF,TGCAGCGCCATGGGGGGAGGGGATCAGCCCCAGCATTTT
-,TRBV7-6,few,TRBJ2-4,CASSWKQGRGNIQYF,TGTGCCAGCAGCTGGAAACAGGGTCGTGGGAACATTCAGTACTTC
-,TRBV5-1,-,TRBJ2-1,CASSPGRGEGEQFF,TGCGCCAGCAGCCCAGGCCGTGGGGAAGGTGAGCAGTTCTTC
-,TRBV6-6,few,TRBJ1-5,CASSTDGYQPQHF,TGTGCCAGCAGTACTGACGGATATCAGCCCCAGCATTTT
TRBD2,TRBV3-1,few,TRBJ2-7,CASSQEGLAGPYEQYF,TGTGCCAGCAGCCAAGAGGGACTAGCGGGACCTTACGAGCAGTACTTC
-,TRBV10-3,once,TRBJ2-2,CAIRGVVGGELFF,TGTGCCATCAGGGGGGTCGTTGGCGGGGAGCTGTTTTTT
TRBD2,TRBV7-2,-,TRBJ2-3,CASSLDAAGGGTDTQYF,TGTGCCAGCAGCTTAGACGCAGCGGGAGGGGGCACAGATACGCAGTATTTT
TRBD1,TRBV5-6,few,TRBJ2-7,CASSPSPGQTYEQYF,TGTGCCAGCAGCCCCTCCCCGGGACAGACCTACGAGCAGTACTTC
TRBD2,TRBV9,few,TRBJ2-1,CASSLRTSGGVSSYNEQFF,TGTGCCAGCAGCCTCCGGACTAGCGGGGGGGTGAGCTCCTACAATGAGCAGTTCTTC
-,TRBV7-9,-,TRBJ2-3,CASSSSRTDTQYF,TGTGCCAGCAGCTCATCCCGCACAGATACGCAGTATTTT
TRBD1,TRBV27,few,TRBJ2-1,CASSLYRTGGNNEQFF,TGTGCCAGCAGTTTATATCGGACAGGGGGCAATAATGAGCAGTTCTTC
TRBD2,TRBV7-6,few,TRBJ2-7,CASSLNPGREGLREQYF,TGTGCCAGCAGCCTGAACCCGGGGCGGGAGGGCCTTAGGGAGCAGTACTTC
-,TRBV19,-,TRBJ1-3,CASAQGPASGNTIYF,TGTGCCAGTGCACAGGGTCCTGCGTCTGGAAACACCATATATTTT
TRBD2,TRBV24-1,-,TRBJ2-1,CATSGTSGSNYNEQFF,TGTGCCACCAGTGGGACTAGCGGGAGCAACTACAATGAGCAGTTCTTC
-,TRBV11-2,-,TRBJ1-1,CASSLARQTMNTEAFF,TGTGCCAGCAGCTTAGCCAGACAGACCATGAACACTGAAGCTTTCTTT
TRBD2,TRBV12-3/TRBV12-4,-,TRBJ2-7,CASRLAGLYEQYF,TGTGCCAGCCGACTAGCGGGGTTATACGAGCAGTACTTC
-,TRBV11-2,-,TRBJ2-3,CASSVGLLDTQYF,TGTGCCAGCAGCGTAGGCTTGTTGGATACGCAGTATTTT
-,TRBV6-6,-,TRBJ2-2,CASSPLPPGELFF,TGTGCCAGCAGTCCTCTACCCCCCGGGGAGCTGTTTTTT
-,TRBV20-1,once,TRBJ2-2,CSATSGPSGGELFF,TGCAGTGCTACCAGCGGGCCATCGGGGGGGGAGCTGTTTTTT